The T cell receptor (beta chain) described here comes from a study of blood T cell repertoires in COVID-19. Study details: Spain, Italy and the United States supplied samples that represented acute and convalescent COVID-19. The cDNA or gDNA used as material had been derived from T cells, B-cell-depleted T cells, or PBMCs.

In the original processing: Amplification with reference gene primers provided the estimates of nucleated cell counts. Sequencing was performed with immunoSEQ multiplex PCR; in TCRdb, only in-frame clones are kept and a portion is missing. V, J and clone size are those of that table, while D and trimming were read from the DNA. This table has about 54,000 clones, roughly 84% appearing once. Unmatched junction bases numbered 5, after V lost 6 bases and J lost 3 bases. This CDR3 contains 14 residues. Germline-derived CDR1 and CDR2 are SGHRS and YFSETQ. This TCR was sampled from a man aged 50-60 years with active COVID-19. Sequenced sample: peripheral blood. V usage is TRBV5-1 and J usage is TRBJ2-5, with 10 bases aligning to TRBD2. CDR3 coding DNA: TGCGCCAGCATGAAAGGACTAGCGGAAGAGACCCAGTACTTC. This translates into CASMKGLAEETQYF.